Presented here are 14 T cell receptor beta chains from one specimen sequenced in a study of OX40 agonist ivuxolimab in advanced cancers. Profiling relied on immunoSEQ multiplex PCR, and the TCRdb table lists in-frame clones only, not all of them. Counted here are about 92,000 clones, around 90% occurring once; the ten biggest clones make up 0.3% to 0.4%. The input for sequencing was CD4+ or CD8+ T cells sorted from blood, taken in a trial of the OX40 agonist ivuxolimab. These receptors all stem from an adult with an advanced solid tumor such as melanoma, head and neck, liver or kidney cancer.

The chain is built from TRBV7-2 and TRBJ1-4, with a possible D match to TRBD1 (6 bases). Deletions cut 4 bases from V and 3 bases from J, with 15 bases between. Per the germline V gene, CDR1 is SGHTA and CDR2 is FQGNSA. The CDR3 runs 16 residues. As DNA, the CDR3 is TGTGCCAGCAGCTCCTCCGGGACAAGGCCTAATGAAAAACTGTTTTTT. Encoded protein: CASSSSGTRPNEKLFF.

This chain joins TRBV18 and TRBJ2-3; 13 bases are shared with TRBD2. This CDR3 region has 21 residues. The V segment lost 4 bases and the J segment 5 bases; nucleotides outside the gene matches: 21. CDR1 KGHSH and CDR2 LQKENI come from the germline V gene. CDR3 residues: CASSRIQGPFGLAGEQDTQYF. The CDR3 DNA follows: TGTGCCAGCTCACGAATCCAGGGGCCCTTCGGACTAGCGGGAGAGCAAGATACGCAGTATTTT.

CDR3 protein: CASNPPGNPLTDTQYF. CDR3 coding DNA: TGTGCCAGCAACCCCCCAGGGAACCCCCTCACAGATACGCAGTATTTT. V and J are TRBV28 and TRBJ2-3; D possibly corresponds to TRBD1 (5 bases). Germline assignment: CDR1 MDHEN and CDR2 SYDVKM. V gave up 7 bases and J gave up 2 bases, with 19 bases separating them. The CDR3 loop spans 16 amino acids.

The rearrangement links TRBV4-3 to TRBJ1-4; 9 bases fit TRBD1. This CDR3 contains 15 residues. Germline CDR1 LGHNA, CDR2 YSLEER. After removal of 4 bases from V and 4 bases from J, the junction contained 4 bases not matched to a gene. The CDR3 sequence is CASSRGTGYNEKLFF. CDR3 DNA sequence: TGCGCCAGCAGCCGTGGGACAGGGTATAATGAAAAACTGTTTTTT.

The chain recombines TRBV11-3 with TRBJ2-7, with TRBD1 matching 8 bases. The CDR3 is made up of 16 amino acids. Germline values: CDR1 SGHNT, CDR2 YENEEA. V was clipped by 4 bases and J by 5 bases; unmatched bases: 13. The CDR3 is CASSSRGSTGVDEQYF. The CDR3 coding sequence is TGTGCCAGCAGCTCTCGTGGGTCGACAGGGGTCGACGAGCAGTACTTC.

This chain joins TRBV28 and TRBJ2-7, with a weak D call TRBD2 (6 bases). V was clipped by 4 bases and J by 5 bases, with 21 bases between them. Germline V gene data show CDR1 as MDHEN and CDR2 as SYDVKM. The CDR3 runs to 16 residues. For the CDR3, the DNA is TGTGCCAGCAGTTCCGCCCTAGTGGGGGACTTGCACGAGCAGTACTTC. It encodes CASSSALVGDLHEQYF.

The genes are TRBV18 and TRBJ1-5; 11 bases line up with TRBD1. The V gene's germline CDR1 is KGHSH and CDR2 LQKENI. Trimming removed 3 bases from V and 4 bases from J; junction bases left unmatched: 5. The CDR3 runs to 16 residues. The CDR3 sequence is CASSPDGTGGNQPQHF. CDR3 DNA sequence: TGTGCCAGCTCACCTGACGGGACAGGGGGAAATCAGCCCCAGCATTTT.

This clone was seen just once. The chain couples TRBV28 to TRBJ1-2; 8 bases align to TRBD1. V shed 4 bases, J shed 8 bases, and the junction held 9 bases outside the gene matches. Per the germline V gene, CDR1 is MDHEN and CDR2 is SYDVKM. This CDR3 contains 14 residues. CDR3 in DNA: TGTGCCAGCAGTTATCGGGACAGGAGGCACGGCTACACCTTC. Translation: CASSYRDRRHGYTF.

The chain has TRBV6-5 and TRBJ1-2; a possible D gene is TRBD1 (6 bases). Trimming pared 2 bases from V and 8 bases from J, leaving 12 bases between. This CDR3 contains 13 residues. The germline CDR1 and CDR2 sequences are MNHEY and SVGAGI. The CDR3: CASSYGQGRGYTF. Here the CDR3 DNA reads TGTGCCAGCAGTTACGGGCAGGGGAGGGGCTACACCTTC.

The V gene is TRBV7-2, the J gene TRBJ2-5, with 8 bases aligning to TRBD1. Unmatched junction bases numbered 4, after V lost 2 bases and J lost 5 bases. The CDR3 sequence is 14 residues long. Germline V CDR1 and CDR2: SGHTA, FQGNSA. Here the CDR3 reads CASSLPGGVETQYF. In DNA form, the CDR3 reads TGTGCCAGCAGCTTACCAGGGGGCGTTGAGACCCAGTACTTC.

In regard to this clone: Distinct nucleotide sequences in the sample also encode this CDR3. This chain's CDR3 is CASSLVAGVNTGELFF. CDR3 coding DNA: TGCGCCAGCAGCTTGGTCGCAGGGGTGAACACCGGGGAGCTGTTTTTT. The rearrangement uses TRBV5-1 and TRBJ2-2; D may be TRBD1 (6 bases). This CDR3 spans 16 amino acids. V lost 0 bases, J lost 1 base, and 10 bases lay in between. Germline CDR1 SGHRS, CDR2 YFSETQ.

This sequence joins TRBV7-2 and TRBJ2-2, with TRBD2 as a possible D gene (6 bases). The CDR3 loop spans 17 amino acids. Per germline, CDR1 SGHTA and CDR2 FQGNSA. V gave up 1 base and J gave up 13 bases, with 25 bases separating them. The CDR3 spells CASSLVRGYLNTVALFF. CDR3 DNA sequence: TGTGCCAGCAGCTTAGTGCGGGGCTATTTGAACACCGTTGCGCTGTTTTTT.

This sequence joins TRBV6-4 and TRBJ2-3; 13 bases map to TRBD2. Germline V gene sequence: CDR1 MRHNA, CDR2 SNTAGT. V shed 6 bases, J shed 6 bases, and the junction held 6 bases outside the gene matches. The CDR3 loop spans 15 amino acids. The CDR3 reads CASSRGLAGADTQYF. CDR3 coding DNA: TGTGCCAGCAGCCGCGGACTAGCGGGAGCTGATACGCAGTATTTT.

This chain uses TRBV5-5 with TRBJ2-1; D tentatively fits TRBD1 or TRBD2 (5 bases each). The CDR3 length is 16 residues. Germline lookup yields CDR1 SGHKS and CDR2 YYEKEE (reference sequence). Trimming cost V 5 bases and J 0 bases, with 15 bases left between them. This chain's CDR3 is CASSKGPSPSYNEQFF. The CDR3 DNA reads TGTGCCAGCAGTAAGGGACCAAGTCCCTCCTACAATGAGCAGTTCTTC.